These 12 T cell receptor beta chains came from one sample sequenced in a study of cytomegalovirus exposure and HLA in healthy donors. Amplification used 60 Vbeta primers and 13 Jbeta primers. Some clones are missing from TCRdb's copy, which holds only in-frame ones; the method was immunoSEQ multiplex PCR. The sample has under 200,000 clones, roughly 73% seen once; the top ten hold approximately 1.8%. The sample consisted of PBMCs. The source of these receptors is a woman aged 30 to 39 in good health and CMV-seronegative.

This clone was counted a few times. The chain recombines TRBV7-8 with TRBJ2-5, with a possible D match to TRBD2 (7 bases). The CDR3 consists of 15 residues. Germline CDR1 SGHVS, CDR2 FQNEAQ. V was pared by 4 bases and J by 3 bases, with 15 bases between. Here the CDR3 reads CASSSLGGPKETQYF. DNA for the CDR3: TGTGCCAGCAGCTCCTTGGGGGGGCCAAAAGAGACCCAGTACTTC.

V and J are TRBV7-9 and TRBJ1-3; no reliable D call. V was clipped by 4 bases and J by 0 bases, with 13 bases between them. Germline loops: CDR1 SEHNR, CDR2 FQNEAQ (reference sequence). The CDR3 runs to 16 residues. In DNA, the CDR3 is TGTGCCAGCAGCTCCACGGTTCTGGTCTCTGGAAACACCATATATTTT. This gives the protein CASSSTVLVSGNTIYF.

This clone was seen only a few times. V usage is TRBV29-1 and J usage is TRBJ1-2; D remains ambiguous. This CDR3 is built from 13 residues. Trimming left V 2 bases short and J 4 bases short, with 11 bases between. Per the germline V gene, CDR1 is SQVTM and CDR2 is ANQGSEA. CDR3 region: CSVEKESGYGYTF. The CDR3 DNA is TGCAGCGTTGAAAAGGAATCGGGCTATGGCTACACCTTC. The entire variable domain, with the rest obtained from reference TRBV29-1 and TRBJ1-2, is as follows: SAVISQKPSRDICQRGTSLTIQCQVDSQVTMMFWYRQQPGQSLTLIATANQGSEATYESGFVIDKFPISRPNLTFSTLTVSNMSPEDSSIYLCSVEKESGYGYTFGSGTRLTVV.

The chain links TRBV10-3 to TRBJ2-5; D might be TRBD1 (6 bases). The germline V and J ends were trimmed by 7 bases and 11 bases, with 14 bases remaining between them. The length of the CDR3 is 11 residues. From germline, CDR1 is ENHRY and CDR2 SYGVKD. This chain's CDR3 is CAIKGEGEQYF. CDR3 nucleotide sequence: TGTGCCATCAAGGGGGAAGGGGAGCAGTACTTC.

The V and J genes are TRBV2 and TRBJ1-4, with TRBD1 matching 9 bases. The junction had 5 bases not matched to a gene; V was cut back by 6 bases and J by 6 bases. Germline V gene data show CDR1 as SNHLY and CDR2 as FYNNEI. The CDR3 is made up of 14 amino acids. DNA of the CDR3: TGTGCCAGCAGGAGGGACAGGGTGGATGAAAAACTGTTTTTT. Translated: CASRRDRVDEKLFF.

This clone was detected a few times. The chain is built from TRBV11-1 and TRBJ2-7, with 10 bases lining up with TRBD2. The CDR3 runs 16 residues. The germline V gene has CDR1 SGHAT and CDR2 FQDESV (reference sequence). The ends lost 5 bases at V and 1 base at J; junction bases unmatched: 8. The CDR3 loop reads CASSTPGTSASYEQYF. The CDR3 DNA sequence: TGTGCCAGCAGCACCCCCGGGACTAGCGCGTCCTACGAGCAGTACTTC.

The chain has TRBV19 and TRBJ1-5; D not certain. Trimming left V 3 bases short and J 3 bases short, with 12 bases between. This CDR3 comprises 15 residues. The germline V gene encodes CDR1 LNHDA and CDR2 SQIVND (reference sequence). CDR3 sequence (DNA): TGTGCCAGTAGTATTTCGGGTTTCCCCAATCAGCCCCAGCATTTT. This sequence encodes CASSISGFPNQPQHF.

The chain is built from TRBV5-6 and TRBJ2-5; D might be TRBD1 (6 bases). Germline values: CDR1 SGHDT, CDR2 YYEEEE. Deletions cut 2 bases from V and 2 bases from J, with 13 bases between. The CDR3 loop spans 15 amino acids. The CDR3 loop is CASSLLQGLQETQYF. The CDR3 DNA sequence: TGTGCCAGCAGCTTACTACAGGGCCTACAAGAGACCCAGTACTTC.

This clone was counted a few times. This chain uses TRBV5-1 with TRBJ2-7; TRBD1 matches 7 bases. The CDR3 length is 14 residues. J gave up 4 bases and V 4 bases, and 8 bases lay outside the gene matches. Germline CDR1 reads SGHRS; CDR2 reads YFSETQ. The CDR3 region is CASSLRTGTYEQYF. The CDR3, as DNA: TGCGCCAGCAGCCTTAGGACAGGAACATACGAGCAGTACTTC.

This clone has only a few counts. This chain uses TRBV6-5 with TRBJ2-7; no clear D. The CDR3 is made up of 13 amino acids. CDR1 is MNHEY, CDR2 SVGAGI, per germline. Trimming left V 2 bases short and J 12 bases short, with 17 bases between. CDR3 amino acids: CASSYADSPERYF. Here the CDR3 DNA reads TGTGCCAGCAGTTACGCAGACTCCCCGGAACGGTACTTC.

This chain connects TRBV5-1 to TRBJ2-7; TRBD1 matches 7 bases. Germline loops: CDR1 SGHRS, CDR2 YFSETQ. V lost 4 bases and J lost 2; bases outside the gene matches: 3. The CDR3 contains 13 residues. Here the CDR3 DNA reads TGCGCCAGCAGCCGAGACAGGGCCTACGAGCAGTACTTC. The encoded protein is CASSRDRAYEQYF.

Turning to this clone: The germline gene is not matched at one end of the junction; a read error may be the cause. The chain couples TRBV7-9 to TRBJ2-5; 8 nucleotides match TRBD1. The germline V gene has CDR1 SEHNR and CDR2 FQNEAQ (reference sequence). CDR3 length: 16 amino acids. CDR3 region: CSSRPIPRQGKETQYF. The DNA for the CDR3 is TGTTCCAGCCGCCCTATTCCGAGACAGGGGAAAGAGACCCAGTACTTC.